This T cell receptor (beta chain) appears in the sequencing data of a study of cytomegalovirus exposure and HLA in healthy donors. Whole-study results and caveats: Rarity held for most TCR sequences, but there were some public TCRs that occurred in many donors.

V lost 0 bases, J lost 1 base, and 3 bases stayed unmatched. Germline V gene sequence: CDR1 MNHNY, CDR2 SVGAGI (reference sequence). This CDR3 spans 16 amino acids. Profiled with immunoSEQ multiplex PCR; TCRdb holds only in-frame clones, not every one. The table records 150,000 or so clones, 86% of them present only once. As regards this clone: Its specificity is not known.

The receptor comes from a human donor in good health. The chain is built from TRBV6-6 and TRBJ2-7; TRBD2 agrees at 10 bases. Sequencing was carried out using PBMCs. The CDR3 DNA reads as TGTGCCAGCAGTTACTCGGCGACTAGCGGGTCCTACGAGCAGTACTTC. Its protein is CASSYSATSGSYEQYF.